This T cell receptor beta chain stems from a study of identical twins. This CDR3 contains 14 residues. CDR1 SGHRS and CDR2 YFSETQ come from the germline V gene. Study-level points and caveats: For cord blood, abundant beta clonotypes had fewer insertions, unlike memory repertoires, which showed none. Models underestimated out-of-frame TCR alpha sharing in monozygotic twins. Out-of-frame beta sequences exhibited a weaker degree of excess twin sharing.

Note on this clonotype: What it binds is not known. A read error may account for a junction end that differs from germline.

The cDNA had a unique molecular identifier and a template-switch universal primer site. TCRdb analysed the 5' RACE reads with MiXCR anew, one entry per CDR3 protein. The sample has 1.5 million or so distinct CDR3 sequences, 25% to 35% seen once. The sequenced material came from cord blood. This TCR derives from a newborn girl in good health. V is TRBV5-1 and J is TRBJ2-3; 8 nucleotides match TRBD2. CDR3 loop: CATSAGGGTDMQYF. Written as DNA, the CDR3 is TGCGCCACGTCTGCGGGGGGAGGCACAGATATGCAGTATTTT.